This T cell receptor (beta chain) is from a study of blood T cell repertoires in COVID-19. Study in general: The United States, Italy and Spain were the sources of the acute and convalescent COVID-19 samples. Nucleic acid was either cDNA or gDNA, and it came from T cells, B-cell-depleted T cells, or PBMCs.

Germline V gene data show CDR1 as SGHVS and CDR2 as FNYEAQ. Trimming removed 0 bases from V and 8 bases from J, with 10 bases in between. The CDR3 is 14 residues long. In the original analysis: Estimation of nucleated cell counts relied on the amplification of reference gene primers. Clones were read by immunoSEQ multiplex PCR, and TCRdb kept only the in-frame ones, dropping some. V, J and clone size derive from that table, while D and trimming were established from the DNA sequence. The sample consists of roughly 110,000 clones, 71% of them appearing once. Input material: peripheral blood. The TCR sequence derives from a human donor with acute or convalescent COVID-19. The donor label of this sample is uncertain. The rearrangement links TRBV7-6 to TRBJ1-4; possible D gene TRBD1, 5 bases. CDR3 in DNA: TGTGCCAGCAGCTTAGCAGGGGCGGGGGAAAAACTGTTTTTT. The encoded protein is CASSLAGAGEKLFF.